This T cell receptor (beta chain) emerged from a study of CD8 T cells in Susac syndrome (dated by TCRdb to between 2018 and 2021). Looking at the study overall: Repertoire sequencing was used to test whether CD8+ T cell activation and differentiation in Susac syndrome was antigen driven. Clonality of the CD8+ T cell repertoire was compared between roughly twelve healthy donors, roughly 14 Susac syndrome patients and under 16 multiple sclerosis patients.

Peripheral blood CD8+ and CD4+ T cells from healthy donors, Susac syndrome patients and multiple sclerosis patients were profiled using high-throughput TCR beta sequencing. The multiple sclerosis controls were treatment-naive patients whose relapsing-remitting disease, either stable or active, fulfilled the revised McDonald criteria. CD8+ TEMRA cells were enriched by FACS, while bulk CD8+ and CD4+ T cells were purified by magnetic negative isolation. Blood was drawn into EDTA tubes, processed within 24 hours, and PBMCs were isolated by density gradient centrifugation. PBMCs destined for TCR sequencing were cryopreserved in liquid nitrogen and later thawed in a 37 °C water bath. A purity of at least 90% was achieved for sorted or isolated CD4+, CD8+ and CD8+ TEMRA cells. With respect to this clonotype: The specificity of this receptor is unknown. Nothing much larger sits one base from this clone, and base qualities are not available.

V loses 0 bases of germline sequence and J loses 4 bases, and the interval between the two ends is 16 bases. CDR1 is given as LGHNT and CDR2 as FRNRAP, both from the germline V gene. There are 16 amino acids in the CDR3, from cysteine to valine inclusive. Just the 48-base CDR3 DNA is kept, in frame starting at base 1. Here is what the overall study found, with its caveats: The number of individuals in the TCR sequencing and HLA analysis was recognized as being relatively small.

RNA was extracted with the RNeasy kit and about 0.5 to 1 ug was reverse transcribed using random hexamers. The immunoSEQ multiplex PCR assay, covering 54 Vbeta and 13 Jbeta segments, was used to amplify TCR beta CDR3 regions. Bias from PCR amplification was corrected by using a synthetic template baseline for primer optimization and for computational correction. Processing in the source paper ran as follows. Reads were assigned to V, D and J genes according to IMGT and analyzed in immunoSEQ Analyzer, with only productive sequences retained. Clonality was calculated as one minus the Shannon entropy normalized by log2 of the number of productive unique sequences. Public and private clones were assessed among the 100 most prevalent clones of each patient and control. A clone was defined as Susac-specific if it was absent from the healthy and MS cohorts, from roughly 990 published viral clones and from other ImmuneACCESS disease sequences. In TCRdb, the public reads were trimmed at Q25 with fastp and aligned with MiXCR, with productive beta chains retained. Every CDR3 protein is listed once, alongside the most common genes and DNA of its rows. TCRdb, not the original authors, processed these V and J calls. The sample table contains approximately 120,000 distinct CDR3 sequences; only one count was recorded for more than 80% of them. The ten largest account for over 0.3% of the sample.

The sequencing sample was made of CD8+ T cells from PBMCs. The V and J segments used are TRBV12-5 and TRBJ2-7, and possibly TRBD2, on 5 matching bases. The TCR originated in a human donor with multiple sclerosis. The CDR3 protein is CASGLVEGPGRYEQYV. The nucleotides read TGTGCTAGTGGTTTGGTAGAGGGCCCCGGCAGATACGAGCAGTACGTC.